This T cell receptor beta chain appears in the sequencing data of a study of blood T cell repertoires in COVID-19. Study summary: Samples taken during acute and convalescent COVID-19 were collected in the United States, Italy and Spain.

This CDR3 has 12 residues. V gave up 3 bases and J gave up 15 bases; unmatched junction bases: 6. Clones were read by immunoSEQ multiplex PCR, and TCRdb kept only the in-frame ones, dropping some. The data show approximately 290,000 clones, 87% seen once. The receptor's source is a man aged 18-30 years with active or convalescent COVID-19. The gene calls are TRBV12-3 or TRBV12-4 and TRBJ2-1, with 9 bases matching TRBD1. The sequenced sample was peripheral blood. The CDR3 bases are TGTGCCAGCAGTTTTACCGGGACAGGGTCGTTCTTC. This translates into CASSFTGTGSFF.